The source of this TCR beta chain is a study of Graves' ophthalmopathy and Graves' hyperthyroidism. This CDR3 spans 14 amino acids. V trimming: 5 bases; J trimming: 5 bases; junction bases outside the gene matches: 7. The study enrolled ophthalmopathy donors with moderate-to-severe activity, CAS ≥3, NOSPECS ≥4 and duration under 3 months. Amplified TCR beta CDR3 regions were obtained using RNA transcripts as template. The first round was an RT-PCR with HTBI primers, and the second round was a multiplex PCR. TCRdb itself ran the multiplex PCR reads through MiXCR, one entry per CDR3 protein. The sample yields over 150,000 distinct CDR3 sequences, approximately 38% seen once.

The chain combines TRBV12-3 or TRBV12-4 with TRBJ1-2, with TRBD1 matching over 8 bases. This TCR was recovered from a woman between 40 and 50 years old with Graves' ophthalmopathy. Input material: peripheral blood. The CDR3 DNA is TGTGCCAGCAGTGCTCAGGGGGCAGGTTATGGCTACACCTTC. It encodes CASSAQGAGYGYTF.